What follows are 32 T cell receptor beta chains derived from one specimen sequenced in a study of blood T cell repertoires in COVID-19. Using immunoSEQ multiplex PCR, the repertoire was profiled, and TCRdb retains in-frame clones only, with some absent. The table has about 230,000 clones, around 81% seen once; the top ten hold 6.5% to 9%. Material for sequencing was peripheral blood. Source of these receptors: a woman aged 80 or over with COVID-19, enrolled during active disease.

The chain couples TRBV6-5 to TRBJ2-7, with TRBD2 as a possible D gene (7 bases). V was trimmed by 5 bases and J by 5 bases, leaving 13 bases between them. Germline loops: CDR1 MNHEY, CDR2 SVGAGI. The CDR3 consists of 13 residues. The CDR3 nucleotides read TGTGCCAGCAGTCGAGGGGGGGCCCACGAGCAGTACTTC. This codes for CASSRGGAHEQYF.

The chain recombines TRBV5-1 with TRBJ1-1; TRBD1 is a possible D gene (5 bases). This CDR3 contains 13 residues. Germline assignment: CDR1 SGHRS and CDR2 YFSETQ. V dropped 5 bases and J dropped 1 base, with 9 bases sitting between them. This CDR3 is CASRIDRNTEAFF. The CDR3 DNA is TGCGCCAGCAGAATCGACAGGAACACTGAAGCTTTCTTT.

The V and J genes are TRBV6-5 and TRBJ1-4; the D gene is possibly TRBD1 (5 bases). Germline CDR1 and CDR2: MNHEY and SVGAGI. The CDR3 has 12 residues. Trimming left V 8 bases short and J 5 bases short, with 9 bases between. CDR3 amino acids: CASRQKNEKLFF. CDR3 coding DNA: TGTGCCAGCCGACAGAAGAATGAAAAACTGTTTTTT.

The genes are TRBV5-5 and TRBJ2-7, with TRBD1 matching 7 bases. This CDR3 has 15 residues. Germline CDR1 SGHKS, CDR2 YYEKEE (reference sequence). V lost 4 bases and J lost 1; bases outside the gene matches: 8. This CDR3 is CASSKPGTASYEQYF. CDR3 bases: TGTGCCAGCAGCAAACCAGGGACAGCATCCTACGAGCAGTACTTC.

The rearrangement uses TRBV7-8 and TRBJ1-4; no firm D call. The length of the CDR3 is 15 residues. Germline V gives CDR1 SGHVS, CDR2 FQNEAQ. The ends were cut back, 0 bases at V and 1 base at J, with 6 bases in the middle. The CDR3 loop reads CASSLASVTNEKLFF. The CDR3, as DNA: TGTGCCAGCAGCTTAGCGTCGGTAACTAATGAAAAACTGTTTTTT. Full variable domain (missing parts from reference TRBV7-8 and TRBJ1-4): GAGVSQSPRYKVAKRGQDVALRCDPISGHVSLFWYQQALGQGPEFLTYFQNEAQLDKSGLPSDRFFAERPEGSVSTLKIQRTQQEDSAVYLCASSLASVTNEKLFFGSGTQLSVL.

The V gene is TRBV2, the J gene TRBJ1-3; D unclear. The germline gives CDR1 SNHLY, CDR2 FYNNEI. The CDR3 sequence is 14 residues long. V lost 7 bases and J lost 0, with 10 bases in between. CDR3 in DNA: TGTGCCAGCAATTATGGCCTCTCTGGAAACACCATATATTTT. It yields the protein CASNYGLSGNTIYF.

The genes are TRBV27 and TRBJ2-4; maybe TRBD2 (5 bases). CDR1 is MNHEY, CDR2 SMNVEV, per germline (reference sequence). The CDR3 is 14 amino acids. V dropped 8 bases and J dropped 3 bases, with 14 bases sitting between them. The CDR3 loop is CASGRGKGKNIQYF. CDR3 DNA sequence: TGTGCCAGCGGTCGGGGTAAGGGCAAAAACATTCAGTACTTC.

This rearrangement joins TRBV5-1 to TRBJ2-2; TRBD2 matches at 11 bases. In germline, CDR1 is SGHRS, CDR2 YFSETQ. The CDR3 consists of 17 residues. V was pared by 0 bases and J by 7 bases, with 8 bases of the junction left unmatched. The CDR3 region is CASSLASTSGGRGELFF. DNA of the CDR3: TGCGCCAGCAGCTTGGCCTCCACTAGCGGGGGACGCGGGGAGCTGTTTTTT.

This chain joins TRBV7-2 and TRBJ1-1, with 10 bases aligning to TRBD1. V shed 6 bases and J 5 bases; nucleotides not matched to a gene: 6. Germline V CDR1 and CDR2: SGHTA, FQGNSA. This CDR3 spans 14 amino acids. The CDR3: CASSRTGGVTEAFF. The DNA for the CDR3 is TGTGCCAGCAGTCGGACAGGGGGGGTTACTGAAGCTTTCTTT.

V gene TRBV7-8 combines with J gene TRBJ2-7, with D maybe TRBD1 (5 bases). Deletions cut 2 bases from V and 1 base from J, with 15 bases between. The CDR3 is 16 amino acids. Germline V gene sequence: CDR1 SGHVS, CDR2 FQNEAQ. The CDR3, as DNA: TGTGCCAGCAGCTTATCAAGAGACAGCTTATCCTACGAGCAGTACTTC. This translates into CASSLSRDSLSYEQYF.

The V call is TRBV19, the J call TRBJ1-1; 8 nucleotides line up with TRBD1. Per the germline V gene, CDR1 is LNHDA and CDR2 is SQIVND (reference sequence). This CDR3 is built from 13 residues. J was trimmed by 4 bases and V by 6 bases; bases with no gene match: 4. The CDR3 DNA reads TGTGCCAGTAGCCCGGACAGGGTCACTGAAGCTTTCTTT. Translation: CASSPDRVTEAFF.

This clone was seen more than once but under ten times. The gene calls are TRBV5-5 and TRBJ2-7; D is ambiguous. The CDR3 totals 13 residues. Looked up from germline, CDR1 is SGHKS and CDR2 is YYEKEE (reference sequence). Trimming removed 2 bases at V and 0 bases at J, with 6 bases between. The chain's CDR3 is CASSFVSSYEQYF. CDR3 bases: TGTGCCAGCAGCTTCGTTAGCTCCTACGAGCAGTACTTC.

The chain combines TRBV7-2 with TRBJ1-1; a weak D match, TRBD1 (5 bases). V lost 8 bases and J 5 bases, leaving 12 bases between the germline ends. CDR1 and CDR2 from the germline V gene are SGHTA and FQGNSA. This CDR3 contains 12 residues. The chain's CDR3 is CASHHKGTEAFF. DNA for the CDR3: TGTGCCAGCCATCATAAGGGGACTGAAGCTTTCTTT.

Concerning this clone itself: The same CDR3 arises from other DNA sequences in this sample as well. The chain recombines TRBV5-1 with TRBJ2-1; D might be TRBD1 (5 bases). Trimming stripped 0 bases from V and 10 bases from J, with 8 bases between. The CDR3 spans 12 residues. Germline V gene data show CDR1 as SGHRS and CDR2 as YFSETQ. The CDR3 DNA reads as TGCGCCAGCAGCTTGGCAGGGTCCGAGCAGTTCTTC. Encoded protein: CASSLAGSEQFF.

The gene calls are TRBV3-1 (or the pseudogene TRBV3-2) and TRBJ2-1; 7 bases are a match to TRBD2. V lost 4 bases, J lost 7 bases, and 4 bases stayed unmatched. Germline-derived CDR1 and CDR2 are LGHDT and YNNKEL (reference sequence). The CDR3 runs to 13 residues. The CDR3 DNA follows: TGTGCCAGCAGCCGGGTGGGGGGGAATGAGCAGTTCTTC. Translating it yields CASSRVGGNEQFF.

Remarks on this clone: At one of its ends the junction is not consistent with the germline gene, which may arise from a read error. This chain connects TRBV12-3 or TRBV12-4 to TRBJ1-1; weak D call: TRBD1 (5 bases). The CDR3 has 12 residues. In nucleotides, the CDR3 is TGTGCCAGCAGCCCCCCTGGGGCTCTTAGGTCCTTT. This encodes CASSPPGALRSF.

A single count supports this clone. The chain employs TRBV5-1 and TRBJ2-7; weak D call: TRBD2 (5 bases). Per germline, CDR1 SGHRS and CDR2 YFSETQ. The CDR3 length is 13 residues. The V and J ends lost 3 bases and 6 bases respectively, with 13 bases between them. The CDR3 sequence is CASSSRDLREQYF. The CDR3 DNA reads as TGCGCCAGCAGCTCGAGGGATCTCCGCGAGCAGTACTTC. Full variable domain (missing parts from reference TRBV5-1 and TRBJ2-7): KAGVTQTPRYLIKTRGQQVTLSCSPISGHRSVSWYQQTPGQGLQFLFEYFSETQRNKGNFPGRFSGRQFSNSRSEMNVSTLELGDSALYLCASSSRDLREQYFGPGTRLTVT.

The rearrangement joins TRBV5-5 to TRBJ1-3; D gene ambiguous. V was shortened by 4 bases and J by 2 bases, with 10 bases between the two germline ends. There are 14 residues in the CDR3. CDR1 is SGHKS, CDR2 YYEKEE, per germline (reference sequence). CDR3 sequence reads: CASSLAGAGNTIYF. In DNA form, the CDR3 reads TGTGCCAGCAGCCTAGCTGGGGCTGGAAACACCATATATTTT.

This clone occurred a few times. The genes are TRBV6-6 and TRBJ1-5; D is ambiguous. Germline V CDR1 and CDR2: MNHNY, SVGAGI (reference sequence). V lost 5 bases and J 5 bases, leaving 22 bases between the germline ends. This CDR3 has 17 residues. The CDR3 nucleotides are TGTGCCAGCAGTCCCGCGAGAGCTCCGAGAGAGGATCAGCCCCAGCATTTT. Its protein is CASSPARAPREDQPQHF.

The chain couples TRBV5-1 to TRBJ1-1; 7 bases map to TRBD1. The ends lost 4 bases at V and 1 base at J; junction bases unmatched: 4. The CDR3 loop spans 14 amino acids. The germline V gene encodes CDR1 SGHRS and CDR2 YFSETQ. In nucleotides, the CDR3 is TGCGCCAGCAGCACAGGGGTAACGAACACTGAAGCTTTCTTT. Residues: CASSTGVTNTEAFF. Full variable domain (outside the CDR3, taken from reference TRBV5-1 and TRBJ1-1): KAGVTQTPRYLIKTRGQQVTLSCSPISGHRSVSWYQQTPGQGLQFLFEYFSETQRNKGNFPGRFSGRQFSNSRSEMNVSTLELGDSALYLCASSTGVTNTEAFFGQGTRLTVV.

The chain couples TRBV19 to TRBJ1-2; TRBD1 agrees at 10 bases. Germline V lookup: CDR1 LNHDA, CDR2 SQIVND (reference sequence). V trimming: 9 bases; J trimming: 6 bases; junction bases outside the gene matches: 10. CDR3 length: 14 amino acids. The CDR3 here is CASSRDRGSNGYTF. Here the CDR3 DNA reads TGTGCCAGCTCTAGGGACAGGGGAAGTAATGGCTACACCTTC.

The rearrangement links TRBV3-1 (or the pseudogene TRBV3-2) to TRBJ1-1; D remains unclear. Looked up from germline, CDR1 is LGHDT and CDR2 is YNNKEL (reference sequence). The CDR3 totals 14 residues. Trimming removed 1 base at V and 4 bases at J, with 10 bases between. In DNA form, the CDR3 reads TGTGCCAGCAGCCAAGGTGTAGAAACCACTGAAGCTTTCTTT. It translates to CASSQGVETTEAFF.

The chain links TRBV7-9 to TRBJ1-2, with 8 bases lining up with TRBD1. V shed 7 bases and J 4 bases; nucleotides not matched to a gene: 14. The CDR3 totals 16 residues. Germline V gene sequence: CDR1 SEHNR, CDR2 FQNEAQ (reference sequence). In DNA, the CDR3 is TGTGCCAGCACTGGGACGGACAGGGACTCGCGCTATGGCTACACCTTC. Protein product: CASTGTDRDSRYGYTF.

The V and J genes are TRBV5-1 and TRBJ1-1; no reliable D call. Germline CDR1 and CDR2: SGHRS and YFSETQ. V was cut by 4 bases and J by 2 bases, with 12 bases left in between. The CDR3 consists of 14 residues. As DNA, the CDR3 is TGCGCCAGCAGCAACACGGGATTCAACACTGAAGCTTTCTTT. This translates into CASSNTGFNTEAFF.

This chain connects TRBV27 to TRBJ2-1, with TRBD2 identical over 8 bases. The CDR3 spans 17 residues. The V gene end was trimmed by 2 bases and the J gene end by 2 bases; junction bases not matched to a gene: 8. Germline CDR1 MNHEY, CDR2 SMNVEV (reference sequence). CDR3 coding DNA: TGTGCCAGCAGTTTAACTCCGGGGGGGAGTACCTACAATGAGCAGTTCTTC. It codes for CASSLTPGGSTYNEQFF.

In its sample, this clone was seen a few times. This chain connects TRBV7-2 to TRBJ1-6; D perhaps matches TRBD1 (6 bases). The CDR3 runs to 15 residues. Germline V CDR1 and CDR2: SGHTA, FQGNSA. Trimming removed 3 bases at V and 12 bases at J, with 18 bases between. This chain's CDR3 is CASSLGHPRWGPLHF. CDR3 coding DNA: TGTGCCAGCAGCTTGGGACACCCCCGCTGGGGACCCCTCCACTTT.

The chain is built from TRBV27 and TRBJ2-5, with TRBD2 identical over 10 bases. From germline, CDR1 is MNHEY and CDR2 SMNVEV (reference sequence). V dropped 3 bases and J dropped 2; count of bases not matched to a gene: 3. The CDR3 length is 15 residues. Written as DNA, the CDR3 is TGTGCCAGCAGTTTCACTAGCGGGGTACAAGAGACCCAGTACTTC. It translates to CASSFTSGVQETQYF.

This clone was seen only once. V gene TRBV4-3 combines with J gene TRBJ2-2; the D gene is possibly TRBD2 (6 bases). Germline CDR1 is LGHNA and CDR2 is YSLEER. The CDR3 has 16 residues. Trimming stripped 4 bases from V and 5 bases from J, with 17 bases between. This chain's CDR3 is CASSLGTGLSTGELFF. In nucleotides, the CDR3 is TGCGCCAGCAGCCTAGGAACGGGACTGTCGACCGGGGAGCTGTTTTTT.

V is TRBV19 and J is TRBJ1-5; tentative D call: TRBD1 (6 bases). The V gene lost 6 bases and the J gene lost 7 bases, with 16 bases spanning the gap. This CDR3 has 14 amino acids. Germline V CDR1 and CDR2: LNHDA, SQIVND (reference sequence). CDR3 sequence: CASRARGGPQPQHF. The DNA for the CDR3 is TGTGCCAGTAGGGCCCGAGGGGGTCCACAGCCCCAGCATTTT.

V and J are TRBV11-1 and TRBJ2-4; TRBD2 is a possible D gene (5 bases). Germline CDR1 is SGHAT and CDR2 is FQDESV (reference sequence). This CDR3 is 12 amino acids long. The ends were cut back, 8 bases at V and 7 bases at J, with 12 bases in the middle. The chain's CDR3 is CASGSSGNIQYF. The CDR3 DNA reads as TGTGCCAGCGGCAGTTCGGGGAACATTCAGTACTTC.

This clone has a single count. V and J are TRBV28 and TRBJ2-6, with 10 bases that match TRBD1. Unmatched junction bases numbered 6, after V lost 7 bases and J lost 0 bases. This CDR3 is 17 amino acids long. The germline CDR1 and CDR2 sequences are MDHEN and SYDVKM. As DNA, the CDR3 is TGTGCCAGCAACCCGGGACAGGGGATCTCTGGGGCCAACGTCCTGACTTTC. Amino acid sequence: CASNPGQGISGANVLTF.

As concerns this clone: One end of the junction fails to match germline, which may point to a read error. This chain uses TRBV6-1 with TRBJ1-4; D remains ambiguous. The germline V gene has CDR1 MNHNS and CDR2 SASEGT. This CDR3 has 13 amino acids. CDR3 loop: CASSEPGSERLFF. The CDR3 nucleotides read TGTGCCAGCAGTGAACCCGGGTCGGAAAGACTGTTTTTT.